This T cell receptor beta chain stems from a study of blood T cell repertoires in COVID-19. Study background: The analysed material was cDNA or gDNA that came from T cells, B-cell-depleted T cells, or PBMCs.

Per germline, CDR1 LGHDT and CDR2 YNNKEL (reference sequence). The CDR3 totals 13 residues. V lost 8 bases, J lost 1 base, and 11 bases lay in between. Sequencing used immunoSEQ multiplex PCR; TCRdb keeps in-frame clones, though not all of them. The sample lists about 180,000 clones, about three quarters occurring once. Sequences were obtained from peripheral blood. The chain links TRBV3-1 (or the pseudogene TRBV3-2) to TRBJ1-2, with D possibly TRBD1 on 6 matching bases. The origin of this receptor is a woman in her seventies with acute or convalescent COVID-19. The DNA for the CDR3 is TGTGCCAGCGGACAGTCTCGTAACTATGGCTACACCTTC. Amino acid sequence: CASGQSRNYGYTF.